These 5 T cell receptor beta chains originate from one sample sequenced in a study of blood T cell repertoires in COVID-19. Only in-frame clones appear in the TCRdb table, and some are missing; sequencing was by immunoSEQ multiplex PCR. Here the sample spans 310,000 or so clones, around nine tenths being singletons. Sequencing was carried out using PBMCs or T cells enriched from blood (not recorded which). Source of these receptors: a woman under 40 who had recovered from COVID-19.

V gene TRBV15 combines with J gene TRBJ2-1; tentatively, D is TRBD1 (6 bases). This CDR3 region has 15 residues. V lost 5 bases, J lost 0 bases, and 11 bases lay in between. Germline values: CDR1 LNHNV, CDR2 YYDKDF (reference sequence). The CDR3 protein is CATSLDRSSYNEQFF. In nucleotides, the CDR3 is TGTGCCACCAGCCTAGACAGGAGCTCCTACAATGAGCAGTTCTTC. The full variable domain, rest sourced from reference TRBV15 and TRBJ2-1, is DAMVIQNPRYQVTQFGKPVTLSCSQTLNHNVMYWYQQKSSQAPKLLFHYYDKDFNNEADTPDNFQSRRPNTSFCFLDIRSPGLGDTAMYLCATSLDRSSYNEQFFGPGTRLTVL.

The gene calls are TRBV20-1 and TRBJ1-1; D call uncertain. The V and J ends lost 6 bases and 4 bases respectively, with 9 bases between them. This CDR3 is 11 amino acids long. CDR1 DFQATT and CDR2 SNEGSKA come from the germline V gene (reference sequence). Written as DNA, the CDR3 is TGCAGTGCCCCGAGGGCCACTGAAGCTTTCTTT. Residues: CSAPRATEAFF.

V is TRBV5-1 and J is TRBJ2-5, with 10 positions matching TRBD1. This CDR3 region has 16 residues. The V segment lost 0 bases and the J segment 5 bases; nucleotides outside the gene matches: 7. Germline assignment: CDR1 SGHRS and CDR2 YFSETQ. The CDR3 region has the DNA TGCGCCAGCAGCTTGGAAGGGACAGGGGCGCGGGAGACCCAGTACTTC. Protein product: CASSLEGTGARETQYF.

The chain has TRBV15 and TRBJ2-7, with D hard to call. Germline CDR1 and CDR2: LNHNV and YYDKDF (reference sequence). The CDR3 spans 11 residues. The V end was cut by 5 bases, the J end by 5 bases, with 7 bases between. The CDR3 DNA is TGTGCCACCAGCGAACTGGACGAGCAGTACTTC. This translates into CATSELDEQYF.

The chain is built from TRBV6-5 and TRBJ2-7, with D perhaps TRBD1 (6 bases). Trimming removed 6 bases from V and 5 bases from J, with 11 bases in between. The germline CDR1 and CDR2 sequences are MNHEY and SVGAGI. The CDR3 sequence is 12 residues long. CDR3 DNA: TGTGCCAGCAGCCCACGACAGGACGAGCAGTACTTC. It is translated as CASSPRQDEQYF.